A selection of T cell receptor beta chains follows, all from one sample in a study of T cell responses to AZD1222 COVID-19 vaccine. Repertoires were generated with immunoSEQ multiplex PCR, while TCRdb's copy carries only in-frame clones and drops some. This table has about 150,000 clones, about 91% appearing once. The specimen comprised peripheral blood, sampled on day 0 of AZD1222 vaccination. The receptors come from an adult in good health. Both conserved end residues are part of each CDR3. The D gene is left open where the match is weak. Expanded clones get a size class; other rows say once, few or many, or leave the size out.

>TRBJ1-2|.|.|TRBV28
TGTGCCAGCGACAGCCTTTATGGCTACACCTTC
CASDSLYGYTF
>TRBJ2-5|.|.|TRBV27
TGTGCCAGCAGCTTAAGGGGCCCGGAGACCCAGTACTTC
CASSLRGPETQYF
>TRBJ2-1|.|.|TRBV7-9
TGTGCCAGCAGTAACAGTGAGCAGTTCTTC
CASSNSEQFF
>TRBJ1-1|.|.|TRBV5-1
TGCGCCAGCACCCCCCGGGGAGGCTGGAACACTGAAGCTTTCTTT
CASTPRGGWNTEAFF
>TRBJ1-5|.|TRBD1|TRBV6-5
TGTGCCAGCAGTCAACAGGGGAACTATCAGCCCCAGCATTTT
CASSQQGNYQPQHF
>TRBJ1-2|.|.|TRBV19
TGTGCCAGTAGTATTGCTAACAGTAACTATGGCTACACCTTC
CASSIANSNYGYTF
>TRBJ2-5|.|.|TRBV29-1
TGCAGCGCCGCCCAGGGGACCTCGTACCAAGAGACCCAGTACTTC
CSAAQGTSYQETQYF
>TRBJ1-5|.|TRBD1|TRBV28
TGTGCCAGCGCGACAGGGAATCAGCCCCAGCATTTT
CASATGNQPQHF
>TRBJ1-2|.|.|TRBV5-6
TGTGCCAGCAGCCCCGGAAATCGGGGGAATTACTATGGCTACACCTTC
CASSPGNRGNYYGYTF
>TRBJ2-7|once|.|TRBV6-6
TGTGCCAGCAGTTACTCGGGGAAAGGCGAGCAGTACTTC
CASSYSGKGEQYF
>TRBJ1-5|.|TRBD1|TRBV25-1
TGTGCCAGCAGTCAGGGGGCGCAGGGTCAGCCCCAGCATTTT
CASSQGAQGQPQHF
>TRBJ1-1|.|TRBD1|TRBV3-1/TRBV3-2
TGTGCCAGCAAACCGGGACAGTCCCTTCTTAGAGCTTTCTTT
CASKPGQSLLRAFF
>TRBJ2-1|.|.|TRBV28
TGTGCCAGCAGTTTCCGTGACAGTTACTACAATGAGCAGTTCTTC
CASSFRDSYYNEQFF
>TRBJ1-2|.|.|TRBV11-2
TGTGCCAGCAGCTTAGCGGGGCAGGGTGGCTATGGCTACACCTTC
CASSLAGQGGYGYTF
>TRBJ1-3|.|TRBD1|TRBV3-1/TRBV3-2
TGTGCCAGCAGCCAAGTCGCTGGACAGGTAGGGTCCTCTGGAAACACCATATATTTT
CASSQVAGQVGSSGNTIYF
>TRBJ1-3|.|.|TRBV19
TGTGCCAGTAGACTGGACAGATACTCTGGAAACACCATATATTTT
CASRLDRYSGNTIYF
>TRBJ2-3|.|.|TRBV10-3
TGTGCCATCGGAGCCAGGGACAGCACAGATACGCAGTATTTT
CAIGARDSTDTQYF
>TRBJ2-7|.|TRBD1|TRBV11-3
TGTGCCAGCAGCTACCGACAGGGCCCGTGGTACTTC
CASSYRQGPWYF
>TRBJ2-1|.|.|TRBV28
TGTGCCAGCAGCGTCACAGGGACCTCCTACAATGAGCAGTTCTTC
CASSVTGTSYNEQFF
>TRBJ1-2|.|TRBD1|TRBV30
TGTGCCTGGGGACAGGGGGCATCAGGTGGCTACACCTTC
CAWGQGASGGYTF
>TRBJ1-2|.|TRBD1|TRBV3-1/TRBV3-2
TGTGCCAGCAGCCAAAACGGACAGGGGACCTACACCTTC
CASSQNGQGTYTF
>TRBJ2-7|.|.|TRBV5-1
TGCGCCAGCAGCTACTCCTACGAGCAGTACTTC
CASSYSYEQYF
>TRBJ1-6|.|TRBD1|TRBV28
TGTGCCAGCTCGAAACCGGTCCGGGACAGGGACCCCTATAATTCACCCCTCCACTTT
CASSKPVRDRDPYNSPLHF
>TRBJ2-3|.|TRBD2|TRBV28
TGTGCCAGCGACGACGGGACTAGCGGGTATACAGATACGCAGTATTTT
CASDDGTSGYTDTQYF
>TRBJ2-7|once|TRBD1|TRBV6-1
TGTGCCAGCAGTGAGGACCCGACAGGGGGCTACGAGCAGTACTTC
CASSEDPTGGYEQYF
>TRBJ1-2|.|.|TRBV3-1/TRBV3-2
TGTGCCAGCAGCCAAGATGGAGGAGGGAGGGGCTACACCTTC
CASSQDGGGRGYTF
>TRBJ1-5|few|TRBD1|TRBV24-1
TGTGCCACCAGTGATGGAACAGGGGGTAGCAATCAGCCCCAGCATTTT
CATSDGTGGSNQPQHF
>TRBJ1-2|.|.|TRBV15
TGTGCCACCAGCAGAGATCTCTCCTCTAGCTATGGCTACACCTTC
CATSRDLSSSYGYTF
>TRBJ1-1|few|.|TRBV4-3
TGCGCCAGCAGCCAAGAAGCACCGGGTAGTGGGACTGAAGCTTTCTTT
CASSQEAPGSGTEAFF
>TRBJ2-3|.|TRBD1|TRBV10-3
TGTGCCATCAGTGAGAGGGGACAGGGTAGAACAGATACGCAGTATTTT
CAISERGQGRTDTQYF
>TRBJ2-3|.|TRBD2|TRBV28
TGTGCCAGCACCACTTGGGCGGGAGTGAGAGATACGCAGTATTTT
CASTTWAGVRDTQYF
>TRBJ1-2|.|TRBD1|TRBV5-1
TGCGCCAGCAGCTCGGGACAGGGGGCGCGCGGCTATGGCTACACCTTC
CASSSGQGARGYGYTF
>TRBJ2-7|.|.|TRBV9
TGTGCCAGCAGCGTAGCTATCGGGGGAGCCTACGAGCAGTACTTC
CASSVAIGGAYEQYF
>TRBJ2-3|.|.|TRBV6-4
TGTGCCAGCAGATTTTGGACTCCACCCACAGATACGCAGTATTTT
CASRFWTPPTDTQYF
>TRBJ1-1|.|.|TRBV5-6
TGTGCCAGCAGCTCCCTGGGGATGGGGGAGACTGAAGCTTTCTTT
CASSSLGMGETEAFF
>TRBJ1-2|.|.|TRBV5-1
TGCGCCAGCAGCTTGGGGGAGGGGTCTGGCTACACCTTC
CASSLGEGSGYTF
>TRBJ2-7|.|.|TRBV7-3
TGTGCCAGCAGCTTATTCCCCAAAGACGAGCAGTACTTC
CASSLFPKDEQYF
>TRBJ1-4|.|.|TRBV21-1
TGTGCCAGCAGACTTTTTGGGGCTTACAGTGCAACTAATGAAAAACTGTTTTTT
CASRLFGAYSATNEKLFF
>TRBJ1-1|.|TRBD1|TRBV11-3
TGTGCCAGCAGCTCCGACAGGGGGCTTCAATCGGCTTTCTTT
CASSSDRGLQSAFF
>TRBJ2-4|.|TRBD2|TRBV9
TGTGCCAGCAGCGTAGGGACTAGCGGGAGTAACATTCAGTACTTC
CASSVGTSGSNIQYF
>TRBJ1-1|.|.|TRBV6-4
TGTGCCAGCAGTGAGGACCCAGGTTCCACTGAAGCTTTCTTT
CASSEDPGSTEAFF
>TRBJ1-3|.|.|TRBV5-1
TGCGCCAGCAGCTGGATCTCTGGAAACACCATATATTTT
CASSWISGNTIYF
>TRBJ1-5|.|.|TRBV12-3/TRBV12-4
TGTGCCAGCAGCTGGCAGTTCCCCCCATCGCATTTT
CASSWQFPPSHF
>TRBJ1-6|once|.|TRBV5-1
TGCGCCAGCAGCTTGTTTGGGGGACGGCTTCCCTCTTCACCCCTCCACTTT
CASSLFGGRLPSSPLHF
>TRBJ2-2|.|.|TRBV7-3
TGTGCCAGCAGCTTCAGGGCCGGGGAGCTGTTTTTT
CASSFRAGELFF
>TRBJ1-2|.|.|TRBV19
TGTGCCAGTAGTAACGAACGGAAGGGGGGCTACACCTTC
CASSNERKGGYTF
>TRBJ2-2|.|TRBD2|TRBV7-3
TGTGCCAGCAGCGAACGAGGCGAAGCGGGGGGGCCTAGTGGCACCGGGGAGCTGTTTTTT
CASSERGEAGGPSGTGELFF
>TRBJ1-2|.|.|TRBV27
TGTGCCAGCAGTTTACTTGGGGGGCGCGACTATGGCTACACCTTC
CASSLLGGRDYGYTF
>TRBJ1-1|.|TRBD1|TRBV29-1
TGCAGCGTTGAAAAGCAGACAGGGAAGATGACTGAAGCTTTCTTT
CSVEKQTGKMTEAFF
>TRBJ2-1|.|TRBD2|TRBV27
TGTGCCAGCAGTTTCAGCGGTAGCGGGTTGTCGGGCGCCTACTTAGAGCAGTTCTTC
CASSFSGSGLSGAYLEQFF
>TRBJ1-5|.|.|TRBV3-1/TRBV3-2
TGTGCCAGCAGCCCTTGGGGGGCCGGTGGGAATCAGCCCCAGCATTTT
CASSPWGAGGNQPQHF
>TRBJ2-7|few|.|TRBV4-1
TGCGCCAGCAGCCAAGACCCCGTCTCCTACGAGCAGTACTTC
CASSQDPVSYEQYF
>TRBJ2-1|.|.|TRBV7-2
TGTGCCAGCAGCTTATTAGGTGACAGCTCCTACAATGAGCAGTTCTTC
CASSLLGDSSYNEQFF
>TRBJ1-5|.|.|TRBV11-2
TGTGCCAGCAGCTCCTCGGCGGGTTCCCAGCATTTT
CASSSSAGSQHF
>TRBJ1-1|.|.|TRBV6-2/TRBV6-3
TGTGCCAGCAGTTACTCGACCATTGGACAACGGGGGACTGAAGCTTTCTTT
CASSYSTIGQRGTEAFF